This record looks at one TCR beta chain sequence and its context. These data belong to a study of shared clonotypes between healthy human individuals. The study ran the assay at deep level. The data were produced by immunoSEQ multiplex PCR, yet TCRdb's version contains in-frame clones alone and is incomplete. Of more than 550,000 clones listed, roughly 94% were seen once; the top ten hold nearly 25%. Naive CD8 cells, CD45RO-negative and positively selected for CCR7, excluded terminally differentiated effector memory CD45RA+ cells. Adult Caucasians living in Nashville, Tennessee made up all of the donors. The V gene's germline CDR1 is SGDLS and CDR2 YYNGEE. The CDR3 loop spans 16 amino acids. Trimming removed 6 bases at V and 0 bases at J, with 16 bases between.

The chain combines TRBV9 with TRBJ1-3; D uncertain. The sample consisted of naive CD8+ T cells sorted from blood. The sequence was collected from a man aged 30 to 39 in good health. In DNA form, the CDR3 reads TGTGCCAGCACCCCATTGGTTGAAGCCTCTGGAAACACCATATATTTT. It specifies CASTPLVEASGNTIYF.